These 12 T cell receptor beta chains share one sample of origin, sequenced in a study of OX40 agonist ivuxolimab in advanced cancers. The assay was immunoSEQ multiplex PCR, and TCRdb's table has in-frame clones only and misses some. Among tens of thousands of clones, about 91% were seen once, and the ten largest hold 2% to 3%. Source: CD4+ or CD8+ T cells sorted from blood, taken in a trial of the OX40 agonist ivuxolimab. Source of these receptors: an adult with an advanced solid tumor such as melanoma, head and neck, liver or kidney cancer.

This clone was seen a single time. Other nucleotide sequences from this sample produce the same CDR3. The CDR3 region has the DNA TGTGCCTGGAGCAGAGGGGCGGGGGGGCTCACCTTC. Its protein product is CAWSRGAGGLTF. The chain links TRBV30 to TRBJ1-2; D possibly corresponds to TRBD1 (6 bases). Germline V lookup: CDR1 GTSNPN, CDR2 SVGIG (reference sequence). There are 12 residues in the CDR3. V shed 3 bases and J shed 13 bases, with 18 bases lying between them.

The J gene is TRBJ2-5, the V gene TRBV27; D unresolved. The CDR3 loop spans 13 amino acids. Trimming cost V 3 bases and J 4 bases, with 9 bases left between them. Germline values: CDR1 MNHEY, CDR2 SMNVEV (reference sequence). CDR3 bases: TGTGCCAGCAGTTTGTCCCGAGGAGAGACCCAGTACTTC. It encodes CASSLSRGETQYF.

The chain has TRBV2 and TRBJ2-7; 11 bases map to TRBD1. In germline, CDR1 is SNHLY, CDR2 FYNNEI. The CDR3 sequence is 15 residues long. DNA for the CDR3: TGTGCAAGTACTTGGTTCGTGGACAGGGGGCGCGAGCAGTACTTC. Translation gives CASTWFVDRGREQYF.

The chain recombines TRBV29-1 with TRBJ2-5, with TRBD2 matching 7 bases. The V gene end was trimmed by 4 bases and the J gene end by 4 bases; junction bases not matched to a gene: 6. Germline V gives CDR1 SQVTM, CDR2 ANQGSEA. The CDR3 has 13 residues. This chain's CDR3 is CSVGTGGVETQYF. The CDR3 region has the DNA TGCAGCGTTGGAACGGGGGGTGTAGAGACCCAGTACTTC.

The chain has TRBV28 and TRBJ2-2, with TRBD2 matching over 7 bases. This CDR3 region has 14 residues. Germline V gene lookup returns CDR1 MDHEN and CDR2 SYDVKM. V dropped 5 bases and J dropped 8; count of bases not matched to a gene: 8. CDR3 coding DNA: TGTGCCAGCAGTCCCCCGGGGGGTAGGGGGGAGCTGTTTTTT. Residues: CASSPPGGRGELFF.

The rearrangement uses TRBV27 and TRBJ1-2; D is perhaps TRBD1 (6 bases). Germline V lookup: CDR1 MNHEY, CDR2 SMNVEV (reference sequence). Trimming removed 2 bases at V and 8 bases at J, with 18 bases between. The CDR3 consists of 15 residues. CDR3 loop: CASSLQGTVVGGYTF. The CDR3 DNA is TGTGCCAGCAGTTTACAGGGGACGGTAGTAGGGGGCTACACCTTC.

This clone has just one count. The chain couples TRBV7-9 to TRBJ2-1; D gene unclear. The germline gives CDR1 SEHNR, CDR2 FQNEAQ (reference sequence). The CDR3 is 14 amino acids. Trimming cost V 1 base and J 6 bases, with 10 bases left between them. The CDR3 is CASSLGAAPNEQFF. The CDR3 bases are TGTGCCAGCAGCTTAGGTGCGGCCCCCAATGAGCAGTTCTTC.

This chain uses TRBV19 with TRBJ1-4; D might be TRBD1 (5 bases). V was clipped by 9 bases and J by 8 bases, with 16 bases between them. The CDR3 extends over 13 amino acids. Germline V lookup: CDR1 LNHDA, CDR2 SQIVND (reference sequence). For the CDR3, the DNA is TGTGCCAGCAGAAGTGCAGGGTACGAAAAACTGTTTTTT. It yields the protein CASRSAGYEKLFF.

In its sample, this clone was seen once. The gene calls are TRBV9 and TRBJ2-7; 7 bases align to TRBD2. V lost 2 bases and J lost 0; bases outside the gene matches: 8. The germline gives CDR1 SGDLS, CDR2 YYNGEE. The CDR3 is made up of 16 amino acids. The CDR3 spells CASSVFLGRGSYEQYF. The CDR3, as DNA: TGTGCCAGCAGCGTTTTTTTAGGGAGGGGCTCCTACGAGCAGTACTTC. Using reference TRBV9 and TRBJ2-7 for the parts outside the CDR3, the full variable domain is DSGVTQTPKHLITATGQRVTLRCSPRSGDLSVYWYQQSLDQGLQFLIQYYNGEERAKGNILERFSAQQFPDLHSELNLSSLELGDSALYFCASSVFLGRGSYEQYFGPGTRLTVT.

The chain couples TRBV6-5 to TRBJ1-4, with 8 bases fitting TRBD1. The CDR3 length is 13 residues. CDR1 MNHEY and CDR2 SVGAGI come from the germline V gene. The V gene end was trimmed by 8 bases and the J gene end by 8 bases; junction bases not matched to a gene: 7. The CDR3: CASRTGWSEKLFF. In DNA form, the CDR3 reads TGTGCCAGCCGGACAGGGTGGTCCGAAAAACTGTTTTTT.

The V and J genes are TRBV7-9 and TRBJ1-4; D remains unclear. Germline lookup yields CDR1 SEHNR and CDR2 FQNEAQ (reference sequence). This CDR3 has 13 amino acids. The germline V and J ends were trimmed by 8 bases and 6 bases, with 13 bases remaining between them. This CDR3 reads CASLPIKDEKLFF. CDR3 DNA sequence: TGTGCCAGCCTTCCCATTAAGGATGAAAAACTGTTTTTT.

The gene calls are TRBV5-1 and TRBJ2-3; D is unclear. With 5 bases removed from V and 1 base from J, the gap between germline ends came to 8 bases. Germline loops: CDR1 SGHRS, CDR2 YFSETQ. This CDR3 comprises 13 residues. The CDR3 DNA reads as TGCGCCAGCAGTCCGGACCGCACAGATACGCAGTATTTT. Translated: CASSPDRTDTQYF.